A single sample gave rise to the 2 T cell receptor beta chains below, sequenced in a study of T cell changes during pregnancy in multiple sclerosis. The protocol was immunoSEQ multiplex PCR, while the TCRdb copy is restricted to in-frame clones and leaves out a portion. Of 50,000 to 70,000 clones in the sample, almost 95% were seen once. The source was peripheral blood, collected in the first trimester of pregnancy. Every receptor here comes from a female donor with multiple sclerosis, enrolled in a pregnancy study.

This chain links TRBV27 with TRBJ1-2; 7 bases agree with TRBD1. V shed 5 bases, J shed 4 bases, and the junction held 4 bases outside the gene matches. This CDR3 spans 13 amino acids. The germline CDR1 and CDR2 sequences are MNHEY and SMNVEV (reference sequence). CDR3 residues: CASSPQGTYGYTF. The CDR3 DNA sequence: TGTGCCAGCAGTCCACAGGGGACCTATGGCTACACCTTC.

The chain employs TRBV19 and TRBJ2-7; a weak D match, TRBD1 (6 bases). Germline CDR1 is LNHDA and CDR2 is SQIVND (reference sequence). The V and J ends lost 5 bases and 2 bases respectively, with 13 bases between them. CDR3 length: 14 residues. CDR3 coding DNA: TGTGCCAGTAGTTCTGACAGGAGCGCCTACGAGCAGTACTTC. Protein: CASSSDRSAYEQYF.